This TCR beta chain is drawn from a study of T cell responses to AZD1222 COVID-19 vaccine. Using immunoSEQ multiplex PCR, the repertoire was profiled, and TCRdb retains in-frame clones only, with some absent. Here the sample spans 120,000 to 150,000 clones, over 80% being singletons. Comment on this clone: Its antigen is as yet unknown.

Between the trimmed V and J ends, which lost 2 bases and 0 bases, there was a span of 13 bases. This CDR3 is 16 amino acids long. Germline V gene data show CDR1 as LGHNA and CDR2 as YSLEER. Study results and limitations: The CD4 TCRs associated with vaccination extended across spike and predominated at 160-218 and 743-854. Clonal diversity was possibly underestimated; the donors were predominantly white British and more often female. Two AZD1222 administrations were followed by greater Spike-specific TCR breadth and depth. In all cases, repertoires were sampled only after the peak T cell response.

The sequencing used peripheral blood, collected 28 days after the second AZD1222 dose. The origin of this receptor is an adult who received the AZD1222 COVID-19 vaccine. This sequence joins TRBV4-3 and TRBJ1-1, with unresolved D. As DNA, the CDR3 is TGCGCCAGCAGCCAATTCCAAGTGAACATGAACACTGAAGCTTTCTTT. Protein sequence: CASSQFQVNMNTEAFF.